One sample yielded the 3 T cell receptor beta chains listed below, sequenced in a study of T cells in Graves' hyperthyroidism and ophthalmopathy. TCR beta CDR3 regions were amplified from RNA. First-round RT-PCR with HTBI primers amplified the TCR CDR3 region. TCRdb reprocessed the multiplex PCR reads via MiXCR and lists one record per CDR3 protein. The sample records hundreds of thousands of distinct CDR3 sequences, roughly 15% being singletons. The sequenced sample consisted of blood. The receptors come from a woman between 18 and 29 years old with Graves' hyperthyroidism.

V gene TRBV12-3 or TRBV12-4 combines with J gene TRBJ2-1; no definite D call. The CDR3 consists of 13 residues. Trimming left V 2 bases short and J 10 bases short, with 12 bases between. DNA of the CDR3: TGTGCCAGCAGTTTACATCGTAAACTGGAGCAGTTCTTC. It encodes CASSLHRKLEQFF.

This clonotype has more than one count but fewer than ten. The V and J genes are TRBV10-3 and TRBJ1-4, with D unclear. The CDR3 extends over 13 amino acids. Germline V gene data show CDR1 as ENHRY and CDR2 as SYGVKD. The V gene lost 6 bases and the J gene lost 6 bases, with 11 bases spanning the gap. The CDR3 protein is CAIRKQLDEKLFF. CDR3 nucleotide sequence: TGTGCCATCAGGAAACAGCTAGATGAAAAACTGTTTTTT.

Many counts were recorded for this clonotype. This chain links TRBV30 with TRBJ2-1; D unclear. Germline CDR1 reads GTSNPN; CDR2 reads SVGIG (reference sequence). V gave up 6 bases and J gave up 10 bases, with 28 bases separating them. CDR3 length: 16 residues. The CDR3, as DNA: TGTGCCTGCAACGGAAGACCTCCCCGGGCGTTCGGGGAGCAGTTCTTC. It encodes CACNGRPPRAFGEQFF.